These 22 T cell receptor beta chains were all obtained from the same sample, sequenced in a study of blood T cell repertoires in COVID-19. Sequencing used immunoSEQ multiplex PCR; TCRdb keeps in-frame clones, though not all of them. The data hold under 250,000 clones, with roughly 90% observed a single time. The sample was PBMCs or T cells enriched from blood (not recorded which). The receptors derive from a woman in her twenties or thirties with acute COVID-19.

The rearrangement links TRBV18 to TRBJ2-1; D perhaps matches TRBD1 (6 bases). Trimming removed 3 bases from V and 5 bases from J, with 14 bases in between. Germline V gene data show CDR1 as KGHSH and CDR2 as LQKENI. This CDR3 comprises 15 residues. DNA of the CDR3: TGTGCCAGCTCACCCGGGGACACACCCCACAATGAGCAGTTCTTC. The encoded protein is CASSPGDTPHNEQFF.

The CDR3 nucleotides are TGTGCCAGTACCGAGAGGACAGGCCTGACATTTTATGGCTACACCTTC. Translated: CASTERTGLTFYGYTF. V is TRBV19 and J is TRBJ1-2, with 7 nucleotides matching TRBD1. This CDR3 contains 16 residues. Germline V lookup: CDR1 LNHDA, CDR2 SQIVND (reference sequence). The ends lost 7 bases at V and 5 bases at J; junction bases unmatched: 16.

V gene TRBV18 combines with J gene TRBJ2-3, with 8 bases identical to TRBD2. V trimming: 3 bases; J trimming: 2 bases; junction bases outside the gene matches: 16. The CDR3 length is 19 residues. Germline loops: CDR1 KGHSH, CDR2 LQKENI. Written as DNA, the CDR3 is TGTGCCAGCTCACCCAAACCCGGTACTAGCGGTACCGACACAGATACGCAGTATTTT. As protein: CASSPKPGTSGTDTDTQYF. Based on the CDR3 plus reference TRBV18 and TRBJ2-3, the full variable domain is NAGVMQNPRHLVRRRGQEARLRCSPMKGHSHVYWYRQLPEEGLKFMVYLQKENIIDESGMPKERFSAEFPKEGPSILRIQQVVRGDSAAYFCASSPKPGTSGTDTDTQYFGPGTRLTVL.

The chain combines TRBV5-1 with TRBJ1-1; TRBD1 is a possible D gene (5 bases). Germline V gene lookup returns CDR1 SGHRS and CDR2 YFSETQ. This CDR3 has 14 amino acids. The V end was cut by 2 bases, the J end by 0 bases, with 8 bases between. Here the CDR3 reads CASSFAGLNTEAFF. CDR3 in DNA: TGCGCCAGCAGCTTTGCGGGGCTGAACACTGAAGCTTTCTTT.

The chain links TRBV19 to TRBJ1-5; TRBD1 agrees at 10 bases. V gave up 6 bases and J gave up 4 bases; unmatched junction bases: 3. This CDR3 comprises 14 residues. The germline V gene has CDR1 LNHDA and CDR2 SQIVND (reference sequence). CDR3 nucleotides: TGTGCCAGTAGGGCGGACAGGGGGAATCAGCCCCAGCATTTT. Translating it yields CASRADRGNQPQHF.

The chain is built from TRBV11-2 and TRBJ2-2, with TRBD2 matching 8 bases. CDR3 size: 16 residues. V was clipped by 4 bases and J by 3 bases; unmatched bases: 7. Germline-derived CDR1 and CDR2 are SGHAT and FQNNGV. This CDR3 reads CASSSAAGEYTGELFF. In DNA, the CDR3 is TGTGCCAGCAGCTCCGCAGCGGGGGAGTACACCGGGGAGCTGTTTTTT.

The chain links TRBV4-1 to TRBJ2-7; D possibly corresponds to TRBD1 (6 bases). Germline lookup yields CDR1 MGHRA and CDR2 YSYEKL. Trimming stripped 1 base from V and 3 bases from J, with 10 bases between. This CDR3 spans 14 amino acids. This chain's CDR3 is CASSQVYRVYEQYF. The CDR3, as DNA: TGCGCCAGCAGCCAAGTTTACAGGGTCTACGAGCAGTACTTC.

This rearrangement joins TRBV19 to TRBJ1-5; 11 bases line up with TRBD1. V lost 6 bases and J lost 7; bases outside the gene matches: 8. The CDR3 runs 15 residues. The germline V gene encodes CDR1 LNHDA and CDR2 SQIVND (reference sequence). CDR3 amino acids: CASRPDRGQIQPQHF. CDR3 DNA sequence: TGTGCCAGTAGGCCGGACAGGGGGCAAATCCAGCCCCAGCATTTT.

The chain uses TRBV27 and TRBJ2-7, with a tentative D call TRBD1 (5 bases). The V end lost 2 bases, the J end lost 1 base, and 9 bases lay between the germline ends. There are 14 residues in the CDR3. The germline gives CDR1 MNHEY, CDR2 SMNVEV (reference sequence). In DNA form, the CDR3 reads TGTGCCAGCAGTTTACAGGGCAGATCCTACGAGCAGTACTTC. Protein product: CASSLQGRSYEQYF.

The chain recombines TRBV3-1 (or the pseudogene TRBV3-2) with TRBJ1-1; TRBD1 aligns across 7 bases. This CDR3 spans 14 amino acids. Germline V gene sequence: CDR1 LGHDT, CDR2 YNNKEL (reference sequence). The trim removed 4 bases at V and 4 bases at J, leaving 6 bases unmatched. CDR3 in DNA: TGTGCCAGCAGCCGACAGGGATTTACCACTGAAGCTTTCTTT. Its protein product is CASSRQGFTTEAFF.

This chain links TRBV11-2 with TRBJ1-1; no clear D. The CDR3 length is 16 residues. V gave up 0 bases and J gave up 0 bases, with 11 bases separating them. Germline-derived CDR1 and CDR2 are SGHAT and FQNNGV. The CDR3 nucleotides are TGTGCCAGCAGCTTAGATTTCCAGGTGATGAACACTGAAGCTTTCTTT. Encoded protein: CASSLDFQVMNTEAFF.

The rearrangement joins TRBV19 to TRBJ2-2; 7 positions match TRBD1. This CDR3 spans 15 amino acids. V dropped 9 bases and J dropped 0; count of bases not matched to a gene: 7. CDR1 and CDR2 from the germline V gene are LNHDA and SQIVND (reference sequence). The CDR3 nucleotides read TGTGCCAGCGAAACCGGGACAGCGAACACCGGGGAGCTGTTTTTT. This translates into CASETGTANTGELFF.

The count of this clone is one. The rearrangement links TRBV2 to TRBJ2-1; 8 nucleotides agree with TRBD2. From germline, CDR1 is SNHLY and CDR2 FYNNEI. The CDR3 is 14 residues long. The J segment lost 5 bases and the V segment lost 11 bases, leaving 11 bases of the junction unmatched. The CDR3 here is CAVRSSGAHNEQFF. DNA of the CDR3: TGTGCCGTAAGGAGTAGCGGGGCTCACAATGAGCAGTTCTTC.

The chain combines TRBV6-5 with TRBJ1-5, with D possibly TRBD1 on 5 matching bases. Trimming took 10 bases from V and 3 from J, leaving 16 bases between them. Looked up from germline, CDR1 is MNHEY and CDR2 is SVGAGI. The CDR3 covers 14 residues. This chain's CDR3 is CATTWGDDNQPQHF. CDR3 nucleotide sequence: TGTGCCACCACCTGGGGGGATGACAATCAGCCCCAGCATTTT.

The chain has TRBV28 and TRBJ1-1, with D tentatively TRBD1 (5 bases). CDR1 MDHEN and CDR2 SYDVKM come from the germline V gene. There are 13 residues in the CDR3. V shed 5 bases and J shed 7 bases, with 14 bases lying between them. CDR3 sequence (DNA): TGTGCCAGCAGTGGGGGAGGAGGATATGAAGCTTTCTTT. It yields the protein CASSGGGGYEAFF. The variable domain in full, with the rest retrieved from reference TRBV28 and TRBJ1-1, is DVKVTQSSRYLVKRTGEKVFLECVQDMDHENMFWYRQDPGLGLRLIYFSYDVKMKEKGDIPEGYSVSREKKERFSLILESASTNQTSMYLCASSGGGGYEAFFGQGTRLTVV.

The chain has TRBV28 and TRBJ1-3; D unclear. The germline V and J ends were trimmed by 6 bases and 0 bases, with 15 bases remaining between them. Germline V lookup: CDR1 MDHEN, CDR2 SYDVKM. This CDR3 spans 16 amino acids. In nucleotides, the CDR3 is TGTGCCAGCAGCCAAAGGAGTCCGTACTCTGGAAACACCATATATTTT. Amino acids: CASSQRSPYSGNTIYF. Drawing the rest from reference TRBV28 and TRBJ1-3, the complete variable domain is DVKVTQSSRYLVKRTGEKVFLECVQDMDHENMFWYRQDPGLGLRLIYFSYDVKMKEKGDIPEGYSVSREKKERFSLILESASTNQTSMYLCASSQRSPYSGNTIYFGEGSWLTVV.

V is TRBV27 and J is TRBJ2-3, with 7 bases lining up with TRBD2. This CDR3 has 14 residues. The trim removed 3 bases at V and 6 bases at J, leaving 6 bases unmatched. Germline CDR1 and CDR2: MNHEY and SMNVEV (reference sequence). CDR3 bases: TGTGCCAGCAGTTTTGGGGGGGAGTTGGATACGCAGTATTTT. It specifies CASSFGGELDTQYF.

The chain combines TRBV7-8 with TRBJ1-2; D gene unclear. The germline gives CDR1 SGHVS, CDR2 FQNEAQ. Trimming stripped 1 base from V and 0 bases from J, with 9 bases between. The CDR3 covers 15 residues. Written as DNA, the CDR3 is TGTGCCAGCAGCTTAGGGGCCAGCCCTAACTATGGCTACACCTTC. It yields the protein CASSLGASPNYGYTF. The whole variable domain, filled in from reference TRBV7-8 and TRBJ1-2, reads GAGVSQSPRYKVAKRGQDVALRCDPISGHVSLFWYQQALGQGPEFLTYFQNEAQLDKSGLPSDRFFAERPEGSVSTLKIQRTQQEDSAVYLCASSLGASPNYGYTFGSGTRLTVV.

This chain joins TRBV24-1 and TRBJ1-2, with 8 bases lining up with TRBD1. CDR3 size: 14 residues. Germline loops: CDR1 KGHDR, CDR2 SFDVKD. J gave up 6 bases and V 3 bases, and 5 bases lay outside the gene matches. CDR3 DNA sequence: TGTGCCACCAGTGATACTGACAGGGGAAATGGCTACACCTTC. It yields the protein CATSDTDRGNGYTF.

This chain connects TRBV28 to TRBJ1-3; D remains unclear. The V and J ends lost 3 bases and 4 bases respectively, with 13 bases between them. CDR3 length: 15 amino acids. Germline lookup yields CDR1 MDHEN and CDR2 SYDVKM. CDR3 in amino acids: CASSFGPASGNTIYF. CDR3 in DNA: TGTGCCAGCAGTTTTGGGCCGGCCTCAGGAAACACCATATATTTT.

This clone was found a few times. The rearrangement links TRBV4-3 to TRBJ2-7; D is undetermined. V lost 0 bases, J lost 4 bases, and 10 bases lay in between. Germline V lookup: CDR1 LGHNA, CDR2 YSLEER. The CDR3 is 14 amino acids. The CDR3 here is CASSQDRFSYEQYF. The CDR3 DNA reads TGCGCCAGCAGCCAAGACAGGTTCTCGTACGAGCAGTACTTC.

This chain links TRBV28 with TRBJ2-7; no clear D. The length of the CDR3 is 18 residues. Germline CDR1 and CDR2: MDHEN and SYDVKM. V lost 1 base and J 0 bases, leaving 19 bases between the germline ends. In DNA, the CDR3 is TGTGCCAGCAGTTTATATCTAGGCTTACAACTTAGCTCCTACGAGCAGTACTTC. Protein product: CASSLYLGLQLSSYEQYF.